Each of the 11 T cell receptor beta chains below was sequenced from the same sample in a study of PD-1 blockade in classical Hodgkin lymphoma. Patients all relapsed after autologous stem cell transplantation, and there was variation in brentuximab vedotin exposure. Data came from immunoSEQ multiplex PCR; TCRdb stores just in-frame clones and leaves some out. In the table there are tens of thousands of clones, about 92% of which are singletons. The specimen was peripheral blood mononuclear cells (PBMCs), collected at baseline. Receptors were obtained from a human donor with classical Hodgkin lymphoma.

The V gene is TRBV7-9, the J gene TRBJ2-6; D gene unclear. This CDR3 has 17 amino acids. Germline V lookup: CDR1 SEHNR, CDR2 FQNEAQ (reference sequence). Trimming removed 3 bases at V and 0 bases at J, with 12 bases between. CDR3 protein: CASSFQRSSSGANVLTF. CDR3 sequence (DNA): TGTGCCAGCAGCTTTCAGCGATCGAGCTCTGGGGCCAACGTCCTGACTTTC.

The chain couples TRBV4-2 to TRBJ2-2; D possibly uses TRBD1 or TRBD2 (5 bases each). V was trimmed by 2 bases and J by 1 base, leaving 11 bases between them. The CDR3 spans 16 residues. Germline V lookup: CDR1 LGHNA, CDR2 YNFKEQ. The CDR3 protein is CASSQPGPENTGELFF. The CDR3 DNA sequence: TGTGCCAGCAGCCAACCGGGACCAGAGAACACCGGGGAGCTGTTTTTT.

The V gene is TRBV29-1, the J gene TRBJ1-4; a possible D gene is TRBD1 (5 bases). The CDR3 sequence is 13 residues long. V was shortened by 6 bases and J by 8 bases, with 16 bases between the two germline ends. In germline, CDR1 is SQVTM, CDR2 ANQGSEA. As DNA, the CDR3 is TGCAGCGTCCTCTTTTGGGGGTGGGAAAAACTGTTTTTT. Its protein is CSVLFWGWEKLFF.

The chain links TRBV27 to TRBJ2-2, with D unresolved. The V end was cut by 0 bases, the J end by 0 bases, with 8 bases between. The CDR3 sequence is 16 residues long. Germline V gene data show CDR1 as MNHEY and CDR2 as SMNVEV (reference sequence). DNA for the CDR3: TGTGCCAGCAGTTTATCGCCTCAACCGAACACCGGGGAGCTGTTTTTT. Translating it yields CASSLSPQPNTGELFF.

The chain joins TRBV28 to TRBJ2-1; TRBD2 agrees at 8 bases. V gave up 3 bases and J gave up 0 bases; unmatched junction bases: 7. The CDR3 sequence is 17 residues long. Germline values: CDR1 MDHEN, CDR2 SYDVKM. The DNA of the CDR3 is TGTGCCAGCAGTTTGCTAGCGGGCAATAGCTCCTACAATGAGCAGTTCTTC. The encoded protein is CASSLLAGNSSYNEQFF.

J is TRBJ2-3 and V is TRBV27; 7 positions match TRBD1. V lost 2 bases and J lost 10; bases outside the gene matches: 12. Germline V gene lookup returns CDR1 MNHEY and CDR2 SMNVEV (reference sequence). CDR3 length: 15 residues. The CDR3 DNA follows: TGTGCCAGCAGTTTAAACCCTGACAGGGTCCGCGCGCAGTATTTT. Protein product: CASSLNPDRVRAQYF.

The genes are TRBV9 and TRBJ2-3; 10 bases map to TRBD2. J was trimmed by 4 bases and V by 4 bases; bases with no gene match: 6. Per the germline V gene, CDR1 is SGDLS and CDR2 is YYNGEE. This CDR3 has 15 residues. The CDR3 sequence: CASSPIAGGSDTQYF. Written as DNA, the CDR3 is TGTGCCAGCAGCCCGATAGCGGGGGGTTCAGATACGCAGTATTTT.

The chain is built from TRBV28 and TRBJ2-1; tentative D call: TRBD1 (6 bases). V was pared by 5 bases and J by 1 base, with 9 bases between. The CDR3 spans 14 residues. Looked up from germline, CDR1 is MDHEN and CDR2 is SYDVKM. The CDR3 DNA reads TGTGCCAGCAGTGCCACAGGGTCCTACAATGAGCAGTTCTTC. This translates into CASSATGSYNEQFF.

V gene TRBV5-8 combines with J gene TRBJ2-1; 9 bases fit TRBD1. CDR1 is SGHTS, CDR2 YDEGEE, per germline. This CDR3 has 15 amino acids. The junction had 10 bases not matched to a gene; V was cut back by 8 bases and J by 4 bases. CDR3 sequence: CASSPGQGPYNEQFF. Written as DNA, the CDR3 is TGTGCCAGTTCTCCGGGACAGGGACCATACAATGAGCAGTTCTTC.

The genes are TRBV7-9 and TRBJ2-3, with TRBD2 as a possible D gene (6 bases). Between the trimmed V and J ends, which lost 5 bases and 3 bases, there was a span of 15 bases. CDR1 and CDR2 from the germline V gene are SEHNR and FQNEAQ (reference sequence). CDR3 size: 15 residues. CDR3 residues: CASSPRMEGTDTQYF. DNA for the CDR3: TGTGCCAGCAGCCCCCGGATGGAGGGGACAGATACGCAGTATTTT.

In DNA, the CDR3 is TGTGCCTGGACTGACAGGTCAGGCGTCCAGCCCCAGCATTTT. Translation: CAWTDRSGVQPQHF. This sequence joins TRBV30 and TRBJ1-5; D possibly corresponds to TRBD1 (6 bases). V lost 4 bases, J lost 7 bases, and 17 bases lay in between. The germline gives CDR1 GTSNPN, CDR2 SVGIG (reference sequence). The CDR3 has 14 amino acids.